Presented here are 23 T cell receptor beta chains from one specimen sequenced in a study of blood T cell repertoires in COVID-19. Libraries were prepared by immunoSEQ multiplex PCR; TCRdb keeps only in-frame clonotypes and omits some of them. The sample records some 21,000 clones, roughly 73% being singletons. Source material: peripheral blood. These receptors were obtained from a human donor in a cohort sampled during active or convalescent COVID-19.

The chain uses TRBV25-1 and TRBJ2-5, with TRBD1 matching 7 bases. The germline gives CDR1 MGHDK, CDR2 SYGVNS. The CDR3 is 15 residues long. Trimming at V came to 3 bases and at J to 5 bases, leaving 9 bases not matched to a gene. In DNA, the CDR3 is TGTGCCAGCAGTGAGGTTAGGGGGCTGGGGGAGACCCAGTACTTC. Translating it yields CASSEVRGLGETQYF.

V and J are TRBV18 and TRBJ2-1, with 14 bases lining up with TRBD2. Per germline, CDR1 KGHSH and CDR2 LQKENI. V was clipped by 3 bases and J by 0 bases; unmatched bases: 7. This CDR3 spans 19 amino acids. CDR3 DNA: TGTGCCAGCTCACCGTGGAGACTAGCGGGAGGGGACTCCTACAATGAGCAGTTCTTC. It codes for CASSPWRLAGGDSYNEQFF. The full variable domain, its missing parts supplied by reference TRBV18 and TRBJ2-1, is NAGVMQNPRHLVRRRGQEARLRCSPMKGHSHVYWYRQLPEEGLKFMVYLQKENIIDESGMPKERFSAEFPKEGPSILRIQQVVRGDSAAYFCASSPWRLAGGDSYNEQFFGPGTRLTVL.

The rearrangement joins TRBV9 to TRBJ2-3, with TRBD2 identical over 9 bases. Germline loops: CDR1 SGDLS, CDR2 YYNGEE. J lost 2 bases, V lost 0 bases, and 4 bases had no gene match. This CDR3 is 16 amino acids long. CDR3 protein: CASSVGAGGLTDTQYF. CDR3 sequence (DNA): TGTGCCAGCAGCGTAGGGGCGGGAGGGCTCACAGATACGCAGTATTTT.

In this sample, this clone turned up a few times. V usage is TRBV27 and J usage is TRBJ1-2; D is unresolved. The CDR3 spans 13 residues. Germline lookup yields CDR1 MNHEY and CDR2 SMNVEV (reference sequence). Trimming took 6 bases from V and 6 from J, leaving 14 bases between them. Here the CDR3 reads CASSYANENGYTF. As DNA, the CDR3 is TGTGCCAGCAGCTATGCAAATGAAAATGGCTACACCTTC.

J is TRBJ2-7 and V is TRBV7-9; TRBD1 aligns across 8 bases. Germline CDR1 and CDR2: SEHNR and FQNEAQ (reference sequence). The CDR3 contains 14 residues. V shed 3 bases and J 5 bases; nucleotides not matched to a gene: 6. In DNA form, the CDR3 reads TGTGCCAGCAGCTTTGGACAGGGAAGCGACGAGCAGTACGTC. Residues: CASSFGQGSDEQYV.

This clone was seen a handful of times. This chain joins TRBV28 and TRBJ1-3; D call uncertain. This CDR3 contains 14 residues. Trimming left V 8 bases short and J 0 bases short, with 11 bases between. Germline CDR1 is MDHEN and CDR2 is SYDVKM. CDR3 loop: CASGDGFSGNTIYF. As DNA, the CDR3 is TGTGCCAGCGGAGACGGATTCTCTGGAAACACCATATATTTT.

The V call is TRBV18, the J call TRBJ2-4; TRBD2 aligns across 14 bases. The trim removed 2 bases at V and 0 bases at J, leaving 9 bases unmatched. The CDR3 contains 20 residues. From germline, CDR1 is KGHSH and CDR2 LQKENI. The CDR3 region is CASSPTATSGRALAKNIQYF. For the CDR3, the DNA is TGTGCCAGCTCACCAACCGCGACTAGCGGGAGGGCGCTAGCCAAAAACATTCAGTACTTC.

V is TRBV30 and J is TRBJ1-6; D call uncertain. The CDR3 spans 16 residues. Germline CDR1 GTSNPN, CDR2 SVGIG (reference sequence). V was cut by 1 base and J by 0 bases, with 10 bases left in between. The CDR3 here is CAWSERRSSYNSPLHF. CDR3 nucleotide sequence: TGTGCCTGGAGTGAAAGAAGGAGCTCCTATAATTCACCCCTCCACTTT.

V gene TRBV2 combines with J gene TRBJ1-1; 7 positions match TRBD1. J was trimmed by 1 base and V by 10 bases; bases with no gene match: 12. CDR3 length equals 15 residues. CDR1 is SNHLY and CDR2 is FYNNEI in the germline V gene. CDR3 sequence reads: CATSPQSGGNTEAFF. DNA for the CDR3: TGTGCCACTTCTCCGCAATCAGGGGGGAACACTGAAGCTTTCTTT.

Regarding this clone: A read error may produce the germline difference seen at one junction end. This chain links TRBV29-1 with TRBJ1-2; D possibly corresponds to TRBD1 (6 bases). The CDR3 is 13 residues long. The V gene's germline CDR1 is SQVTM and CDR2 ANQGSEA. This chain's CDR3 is CSVQGPRGYDYTF. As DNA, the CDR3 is TGCAGCGTCCAGGGGCCCCGGGGCTATGACTACACCTTC. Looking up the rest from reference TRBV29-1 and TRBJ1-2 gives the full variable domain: SAVISQKPSRDICQRGTSLTIQCQVDSQVTMMFWYRQQPGQSLTLIATANQGSEATYESGFVIDKFPISRPNLTFSTLTVSNMSPEDSSIYLCSVQGPRGYDYTFGSGTRLTVV.

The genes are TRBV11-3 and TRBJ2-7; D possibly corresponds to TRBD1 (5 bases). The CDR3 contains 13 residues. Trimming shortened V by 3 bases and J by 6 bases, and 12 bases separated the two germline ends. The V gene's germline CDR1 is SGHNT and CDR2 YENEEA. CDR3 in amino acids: CASSLENQGEQYF. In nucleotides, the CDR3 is TGTGCCAGCAGCTTGGAGAACCAGGGCGAGCAGTACTTC.

The CDR3 DNA sequence: TGTGCCTCTCGACAGGGTGGGAACACTGAAGCTTTCTTT. It translates to CASRQGGNTEAFF. This chain links TRBV10-3 with TRBJ1-1, with 7 bases aligning to TRBD1. J lost 1 base, V lost 11 bases, and 7 bases had no gene match. Germline-derived CDR1 and CDR2 are ENHRY and SYGVKD. This CDR3 is 13 amino acids long.

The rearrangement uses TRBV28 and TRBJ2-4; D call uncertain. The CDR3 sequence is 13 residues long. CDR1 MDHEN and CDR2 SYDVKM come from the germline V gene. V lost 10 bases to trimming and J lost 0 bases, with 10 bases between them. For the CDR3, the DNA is TGTGCCACCAAAGAGGAAGCCAAAAACATTCAGTACTTC. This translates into CATKEEAKNIQYF.

CDR3 nucleotide sequence: TGCAGCGCCGAAGGCCCGGGGTCTGGGATTCGTCCCGGGGAGCTGTTTTTT. This encodes CSAEGPGSGIRPGELFF. The rearrangement uses TRBV29-1 and TRBJ2-2; D is perhaps TRBD2 (5 bases). Trimming stripped 7 bases from V and 6 bases from J, with 27 bases between. This CDR3 has 17 residues. The germline gives CDR1 SQVTM, CDR2 ANQGSEA.

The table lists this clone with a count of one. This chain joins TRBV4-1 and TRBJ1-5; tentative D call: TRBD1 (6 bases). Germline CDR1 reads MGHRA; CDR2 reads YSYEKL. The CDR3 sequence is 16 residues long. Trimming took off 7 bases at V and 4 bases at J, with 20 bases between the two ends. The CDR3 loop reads CASKGVLQGINQPQHF. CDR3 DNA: TGCGCCAGCAAGGGGGTTTTGCAGGGCATTAATCAGCCCCAGCATTTT.

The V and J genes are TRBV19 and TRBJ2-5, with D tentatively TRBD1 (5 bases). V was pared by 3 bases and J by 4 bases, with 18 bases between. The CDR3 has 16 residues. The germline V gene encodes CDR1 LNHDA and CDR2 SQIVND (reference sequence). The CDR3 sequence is CASSMGQSLRLETQYF. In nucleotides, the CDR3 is TGTGCCAGTAGTATGGGGCAGTCCCTACGGCTAGAGACCCAGTACTTC.

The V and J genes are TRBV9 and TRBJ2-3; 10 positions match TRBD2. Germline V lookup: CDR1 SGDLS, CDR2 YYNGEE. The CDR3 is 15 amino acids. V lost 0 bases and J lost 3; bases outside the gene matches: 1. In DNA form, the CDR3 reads TGTGCCAGCAGCGTAGAACTAGCGGGAACAGATACGCAGTATTTT. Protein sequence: CASSVELAGTDTQYF.

The CDR3 spells CASRPTGTSQPQHF. The CDR3 DNA reads TGTGCCAGCAGACCCACAGGGACTAGCCAGCCCCAGCATTTT. The genes are TRBV2 and TRBJ1-5; TRBD1 is a possible D gene (6 bases). The germline gives CDR1 SNHLY, CDR2 FYNNEI. V lost 6 bases, J lost 7 bases, and 16 bases lay in between. The CDR3 sequence is 14 residues long.

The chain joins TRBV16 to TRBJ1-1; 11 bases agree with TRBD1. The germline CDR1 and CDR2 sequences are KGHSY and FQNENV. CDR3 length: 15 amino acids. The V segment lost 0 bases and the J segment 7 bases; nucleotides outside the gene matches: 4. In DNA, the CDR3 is TGTGCCAGCAGCCAATCCGCTGGGACAGGGGGTGAAGCTTTCTTT. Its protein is CASSQSAGTGGEAFF.

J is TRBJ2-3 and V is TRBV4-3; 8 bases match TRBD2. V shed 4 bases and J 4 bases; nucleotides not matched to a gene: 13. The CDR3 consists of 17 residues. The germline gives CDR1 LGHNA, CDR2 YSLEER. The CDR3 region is CASSLTRTSSFPDTQYF. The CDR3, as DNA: TGCGCCAGCAGCCTCACCCGGACTAGCTCGTTCCCAGATACGCAGTATTTT.

The CDR3 protein is CASGSRGTGGVEQYF. DNA of the CDR3: TGTGCTAGTGGCTCACGCGGGACAGGGGGCGTCGAGCAGTACTTC. This chain connects TRBV12-5 to TRBJ2-7; 12 nucleotides match TRBD1. The V gene end was trimmed by 6 bases and the J gene end by 6 bases; junction bases not matched to a gene: 9. Germline V CDR1 and CDR2: LGHNT, FRNRAP. The CDR3 is 15 residues long.

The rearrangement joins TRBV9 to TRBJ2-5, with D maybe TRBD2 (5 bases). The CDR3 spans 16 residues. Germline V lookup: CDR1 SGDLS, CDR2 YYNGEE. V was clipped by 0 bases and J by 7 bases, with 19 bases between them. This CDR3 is CASSVEPGTGEGTQYF. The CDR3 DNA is TGTGCCAGCAGCGTAGAACCCGGTACCGGGGAAGGGACCCAGTACTTC.

The chain's CDR3 is CASSGRRQPDNEQFF. The CDR3 DNA follows: TGTGCCAGCAGCGGTCGCAGGCAGCCCGACAATGAGCAGTTCTTC. This chain joins TRBV9 and TRBJ2-1; D call uncertain. Per the germline V gene, CDR1 is SGDLS and CDR2 is YYNGEE. The CDR3 is made up of 15 amino acids. V was cut by 3 bases and J by 5 bases, with 15 bases left in between.